These T cell receptor beta chains were read from a single sample in a study of T cell responses to AZD1222 COVID-19 vaccine. Here immunoSEQ multiplex PCR was the method, and the copy in TCRdb shows in-frame clones only, minus some. The sample lists 130,000 to 150,000 clones; 82% were seen once. This specimen consisted of peripheral blood, obtained on day 0 of MenACWY control vaccination. The receptors come from an adult in good health. Both conserved end residues are part of each CDR3. Expanded clones are given a class, and other clones once, few, many or no size at all.

>.|TRBV4-1
CASSHGHRSPLHF
>.|TRBV2
CASSEEGFSGNTIYF
>.|TRBV6-1
CASSEAANPYNQPQHF
>.|TRBV2
CASRVSSDTQYF
>.|TRBV9
CASSSLGGGKSSPLHF
>few|TRBV3-1/TRBV3-2
CASSQGARYGYTF
>.|TRBV7-8
CASSLDGQGRGYTF
>.|TRBV30
CAWSVGNEQFF
>.|TRBV6-5
CASSKLAGGSYEQYF
>once|TRBV18
CASSAGQDYGYTF
>.|TRBV11-1
CASSLEGIGELFF
>.|TRBV11-2
CASSPNQETQYF
>.|TRBV7-9
CASSVVEGETQYF
>few|TRBV2
CASSDSELGFDEQYF
>.|TRBV5-4
CASSHRDRTDTQYF
>.|TRBV4-1
CASSQDTEYSNQPQHF
>once|TRBV7-2
CASSLGSGGAGYEQYF
>few|TRBV5-4
CASSPTGSLYGYTF
>.|TRBV27
CASRQLLQETQYF
>.|TRBV6-1
CASSDSPNYGYTF
>.|TRBV27
CASSASGTLRNNIQYF
>.|TRBV12-3/TRBV12-4
CASSSYNEQFF
>.|TRBV19
CASRRTGNPHQPQHF
>.|TRBV7-6
CASSLRAVPYNEQFF
>once|TRBV10-2
CASSESGWDTEAFF
>.|TRBV7-9
CASSLVDGELFF
>.|TRBV9
CASSVDVGALKSGELFF
>once|TRBV6-5
CASSYSRRATDTQYF
>few|TRBV6-5
CASSSDRNFLHF
>.|TRBV5-5
CASSQTTNEKLFF
>.|TRBV19
CASLDRANYGYTF
>few|TRBV6-5
CASSRERKETQYF
>.|TRBV5-8
CASSKGQGRAEKLFF
>.|TRBV13
CASSLGGGAVKTQYF
>.|TRBV10-3
CAISDRDRGGTEAFF
>.|TRBV6-1
CASSDLTLGYGYTF
>few|TRBV21-1
CASSKYTTRRCSGNTIYF
>.|TRBV23-1
CASSLLGGISETQYF
>once|TRBV7-9
CASSFSDTRGVAFF
>few|TRBV7-8
CASSLGLVVGELFF
>once|TRBV19
CASSRPPTSGGAHNEQFF
>.|TRBV6-6
CASTKGTRMNTEAFF
>.|TRBV3-1/TRBV3-2
CASSQVGTRENTIYF
>.|TRBV15
CATSSLDRANTGELFF
>.|TRBV29-1
CSAHPPGVGETQYF
>.|TRBV27
CAARAGQNTGELFF
>.|TRBV7-2
CASSLGQAWYEQYF
>.|TRBV28
CASSSPGTGGEKLFF
>.|TRBV5-5
CASSLRREGWSTDTQYF
>.|TRBV12-3/TRBV12-4
CASRGNYGYTF
>.|TRBV19
CASSGWIPSNYGYTF